Below are 5 T cell receptor beta chains sequenced from a single sample in a study of OX40 agonist ivuxolimab in advanced cancers. The table came from immunoSEQ multiplex PCR; TCRdb's copy has only in-frame clones and leaves some out. In the table there are tens of thousands of clones, about 88% of which are singletons. The sample here was CD4+ or CD8+ T cells sorted from blood, taken in a trial of the OX40 agonist ivuxolimab. The receptors come from an adult with an advanced solid tumor such as melanoma, head and neck, liver or kidney cancer.

V gene TRBV2 combines with J gene TRBJ1-5; D is undetermined. Germline lookup yields CDR1 SNHLY and CDR2 FYNNEI. Trimming pared 5 bases from V and 6 bases from J, leaving 20 bases between. The CDR3 sequence is 16 residues long. In DNA, the CDR3 is TGTGCCAGCAGTCCTCGGGCCTCGGGCGGATTTCAGCCCCAGCATTTT. Protein product: CASSPRASGGFQPQHF. The full variable domain, its missing parts supplied by reference TRBV2 and TRBJ1-5, is EPEVTQTPSHQVTQMGQEVILRCVPISNHLYFYWYRQILGQKVEFLVSFYNNEISEKSEIFDDQFSVERPDGSNFTLKIRSTKLEDSAMYFCASSPRASGGFQPQHFGDGTRLSIL.

The chain has TRBV6-1 and TRBJ1-2; D gene ambiguous. Germline loops: CDR1 MNHNS, CDR2 SASEGT. CDR3 size: 12 residues. Trimming shortened V by 7 bases and J by 8 bases, and 14 bases separated the two germline ends. Written as DNA, the CDR3 is TGTGCCAGCATGGTGGCGGCCTGGGGCTACACCTTC. Translation: CASMVAAWGYTF.

This chain uses TRBV7-9 with TRBJ1-4; unclear D gene. Looked up from germline, CDR1 is SEHNR and CDR2 is FQNEAQ (reference sequence). The CDR3 length is 14 residues. V gave up 6 bases and J gave up 3 bases, with 11 bases separating them. The CDR3 is CASRLTESNEKLFF. DNA for the CDR3: TGTGCCAGCAGGCTAACGGAATCTAATGAAAAACTGTTTTTT.

V usage is TRBV5-4 and J usage is TRBJ2-5; 7 bases are shared with TRBD1. The germline CDR1 and CDR2 sequences are SGHNT and YYREEE (reference sequence). Losses at the gene ends were 4 bases for V and 5 bases for J; bases not matched to a gene: 14. The CDR3 consists of 16 residues. CDR3 amino acids: CASSRDSGWVGETQYF. DNA for the CDR3: TGTGCCAGCAGCCGGGACAGTGGGTGGGTAGGTGAGACCCAGTACTTC.

This clone was picked up one time. V is TRBV5-6 and J is TRBJ2-5; D not resolved. The V gene lost 4 bases and the J gene lost 6 bases, with 19 bases spanning the gap. Germline CDR1 is SGHDT and CDR2 is YYEEEE. This CDR3 has 15 residues. This CDR3 is CASSPPRPHLKTQYF. CDR3 DNA sequence: TGTGCCAGCAGCCCGCCGCGACCTCACCTAAAGACCCAGTACTTC.